Listed below are T cell receptor beta chains from one sample, sequenced in a study of T cell responses to AZD1222 COVID-19 vaccine. Generated by immunoSEQ multiplex PCR, the TCRdb table keeps only in-frame clones and is missing some. The sample lists over 100,000 clones, 80% to 90% seen once, with approximately 3.3% in the top ten. The sequencing here drew on peripheral blood, taken on day 0 of AZD1222 vaccination. The receptors stem from an adult in good health. Both conserved end residues are part of each CDR3. Fields, in order: CDR3 DNA, CDR3 protein, V gene, D gene, clone size, J gene. A D gene is named only where the DNA matches it firmly. Clone size is not always given. Where it is, it says once, few, many or a class for expanded clones.

TGTGCCAGCAGTTGGGGGAACTCCTACGAGCAGTACTTC | CASSWGNSYEQYF | TRBV5-6 | NA | NA | TRBJ2-7
TGTGCCAGCAGTGATGAGCGGGGTGACACCTACGAGCAGTACTTC | CASSDERGDTYEQYF | TRBV2 | TRBD2 | NA | TRBJ2-7
TGTGCCAGCAGCCAAGGGGCGGGGGAGCGGTACTTC | CASSQGAGERYF | TRBV3-1/TRBV3-2 | TRBD2 | NA | TRBJ2-7
TGTGCCTGGACCCAAGCGGGGGTCCCTAATGAAAAACTGTTTTTT | CAWTQAGVPNEKLFF | TRBV30 | NA | NA | TRBJ1-4
TGTGCCACCAGCTCTCGTACTTACAGGGGAACTGAAGCTTTCTTT | CATSSRTYRGTEAFF | TRBV15 | TRBD1 | NA | TRBJ1-1
TGTGCCTCGTTCCCGTGGATTCCCAACACCGGGGAGCTGTTTTTT | CASFPWIPNTGELFF | TRBV28 | NA | NA | TRBJ2-2
TGTGCCACCCGCAGCGCAGGGACCCAGTACTTC | CATRSAGTQYF | TRBV10-3 | NA | NA | TRBJ2-5
TGTGCCAGCAGTTACTCCGGTGGGACCGGGGAGCTGTTTTTT | CASSYSGGTGELFF | TRBV6-6 | NA | NA | TRBJ2-2
TGTGCCAGCAGTGAACCTAGAGGGTTTAGAAACACCATATATTTT | CASSEPRGFRNTIYF | TRBV6-1 | NA | NA | TRBJ1-3
TGTGCCAGCAGCTTAGGCCGGACTAGCAGGCCCAATGAGCAGTTCTTC | CASSLGRTSRPNEQFF | TRBV7-2 | TRBD2 | NA | TRBJ2-1
TGTGCCAGCAGCCCACAACCCCACAGTAGCTCTGGAAACACCATATATTTT | CASSPQPHSSSGNTIYF | TRBV7-2 | NA | NA | TRBJ1-3
TGTGCCAGCAGCCAAGAGGTTAGCGCGGGCGGGGGGGCCCAGTACTTC | CASSQEVSAGGGAQYF | TRBV4-2 | TRBD2 | NA | TRBJ2-5
TGCAGCGTCTCGGGGACAGGGAATTGGTACGAGCAGTACTTC | CSVSGTGNWYEQYF | TRBV29-1 | TRBD1 | NA | TRBJ2-7
TGTGCCAGCAGCCAAGGAGTCACAGTATCTCGCGAGCAGTACTTC | CASSQGVTVSREQYF | TRBV14 | NA | NA | TRBJ2-7
TGTGCCAGCAACGGGAGCCCAGCCGGGGAGCTGTTTTTT | CASNGSPAGELFF | TRBV9 | NA | NA | TRBJ2-2
TGTGCCAGCAGTCCGCTAGGGGGCCCGAGCTATGGCTACACCTTC | CASSPLGGPSYGYTF | TRBV27 | TRBD1 | NA | TRBJ1-2
TGTGCCAGCAGCCCATACAGTGCAACTAATGAAAAACTGTTTTTT | CASSPYSATNEKLFF | TRBV9 | NA | NA | TRBJ1-4
TGTGCCAGCAGCCACGACAGGTCTCGGGGCTACACCTTC | CASSHDRSRGYTF | TRBV27 | NA | NA | TRBJ1-2
TGTGCCAGCAGCCAAGATCAAGGAGGGCATGGCTACACCTTC | CASSQDQGGHGYTF | TRBV3-1/TRBV3-2 | NA | NA | TRBJ1-2
TGTGCCATCAGTGCCGGTGGTAGTAGCAATCAGCCCCAGCATTTT | CAISAGGSSNQPQHF | TRBV10-3 | NA | NA | TRBJ1-5
TGCGCCAGCAGCCAAGCTACAGGGCTCTATGGCTACACCTTC | CASSQATGLYGYTF | TRBV4-1 | NA | NA | TRBJ1-2
TGCGCCAGCAGCGATGGTGGGCCAACCCAGTACTTC | CASSDGGPTQYF | TRBV4-3 | NA | NA | TRBJ2-5
TGCGCCAGCAGCCAAGATCGGTGGTATGAGCAGTTCTTC | CASSQDRWYEQFF | TRBV4-3 | NA | NA | TRBJ2-1
TGTGCCAGCAGTTATTCTGGGGCCAACGTCCTGACTTTC | CASSYSGANVLTF | TRBV6-5 | NA | once | TRBJ2-6
TGCGCCAGCAGCGGGGACAGCACAGATACGCAGTATTTT | CASSGDSTDTQYF | TRBV4-3 | NA | NA | TRBJ2-3
TGTGCCAGCAGTTTAAGAGTGTACCGGGGTTATGGCGGGGAGCTGTTTTTT | CASSLRVYRGYGGELFF | TRBV27 | NA | NA | TRBJ2-2
TGTGCCAGCAGCTTAAGGGGCAGCATCCAAGAGACCCAGTACTTC | CASSLRGSIQETQYF | TRBV7-3 | NA | NA | TRBJ2-5
TGTGCCAGCAGCGGGAGCAGGGTTAATGGCTACACCTTC | CASSGSRVNGYTF | TRBV9 | NA | once | TRBJ1-2
TGTGCCACCAGCCGGCAACAGGGGAAAAACACTGAAGCTTTCTTT | CATSRQQGKNTEAFF | TRBV11-2 | TRBD1 | NA | TRBJ1-1
TGTGCCAGCAGCTTAGGACCCTACTATGGCTACACCTTC | CASSLGPYYGYTF | TRBV7-9 | NA | NA | TRBJ1-2
TGTGCCAGCAGCCAAGTTCCCAGCCGAGATACGCAGTATTTT | CASSQVPSRDTQYF | TRBV3-1/TRBV3-2 | NA | NA | TRBJ2-3
TGCGCCAGCAGCCCTGGAGGGGACAGGACCGAGCAGTACTTC | CASSPGGDRTEQYF | TRBV5-1 | TRBD1 | NA | TRBJ2-7
TGTGCCAGCTCACCAATCCCGGACAGGGGTGGTTTTGTAGAAGGCTACACCTTC | CASSPIPDRGGFVEGYTF | TRBV18 | TRBD1 | NA | TRBJ1-2
TGTGCCTGGAGTGTAACCGGGACAGGCAGGAAGGGCTACACCTTC | CAWSVTGTGRKGYTF | TRBV30 | TRBD1 | NA | TRBJ1-2
TGTGCCAGCAGTCCGCGACAGAACACTGAAGCTTTCTTT | CASSPRQNTEAFF | TRBV27 | NA | NA | TRBJ1-1
TGTGCCAGTACCGGGACTAGCTCTTCCTACAATGAGCAGTTCTTC | CASTGTSSSYNEQFF | TRBV19 | TRBD2 | NA | TRBJ2-1
TGTGCCAGCAGTTTAGGGGTGTCCGACGAGCAGTACTTC | CASSLGVSDEQYF | TRBV12-3/TRBV12-4 | NA | NA | TRBJ2-7